The source of this T cell receptor beta chain is a study of cytomegalovirus exposure and HLA in healthy donors. The PCR used 60 Vbeta and 13 Jbeta primers. Libraries were prepared by immunoSEQ multiplex PCR; TCRdb keeps only in-frame clonotypes and omits some of them. The profile covers about 150,000 clones, with roughly 84% appearing a single time and approximately 2.7% taken by the ten largest. Trimming took 5 bases from V and 3 from J, leaving 17 bases between them. This CDR3 contains 16 residues. Germline CDR1 PRHDT, CDR2 FYEKMQ (reference sequence). This TCR was sampled from a boy aged 2 to 10 in good health and CMV-seronegative. The sample comprised PBMCs. The rearrangement uses TRBV13 and TRBJ2-1; D perhaps matches TRBD2 (5 bases). This CDR3 is CASSPKLGGNYNEQFF. For the CDR3, the DNA is TGTGCCAGCAGCCCAAAACTAGGAGGTAACTACAATGAGCAGTTCTTC.